This TCR beta chain was captured by sequencing in a study of human T cells and chemical hapten exposure. This clonotype was seen a few times. Noted time point: pre-sensitization, week 0. As for treatment: therapeutic diphenylcyclopropenone sensitization with weekly scalp DPC. Using its own MiXCR run on the RACE reads, TCRdb lists one record per CDR3 protein. The sample records around 56,000 distinct CDR3 sequences, more than 9% being singletons. The CDR3 runs 14 residues. V lost 1 base and J 0 bases, leaving 7 bases between the germline ends. Germline CDR1 reads LGHNA; CDR2 reads YNFKEQ. The chain employs TRBV4-2 and TRBJ2-7; the D is unclear. Specimen: whole blood, collected in connection with sensitization to the hapten diphenylcyclopropenone (DPC). This TCR derives from a man aged 40-55 years with alopecia areata. Some clones in this sample may be carry-over from other donors' samples. In DNA form, the CDR3 reads TGTGCCAGCAGCCAAGCCGACACCTCCTACGAGCAGTACTTC. Protein: CASSQADTSYEQYF.